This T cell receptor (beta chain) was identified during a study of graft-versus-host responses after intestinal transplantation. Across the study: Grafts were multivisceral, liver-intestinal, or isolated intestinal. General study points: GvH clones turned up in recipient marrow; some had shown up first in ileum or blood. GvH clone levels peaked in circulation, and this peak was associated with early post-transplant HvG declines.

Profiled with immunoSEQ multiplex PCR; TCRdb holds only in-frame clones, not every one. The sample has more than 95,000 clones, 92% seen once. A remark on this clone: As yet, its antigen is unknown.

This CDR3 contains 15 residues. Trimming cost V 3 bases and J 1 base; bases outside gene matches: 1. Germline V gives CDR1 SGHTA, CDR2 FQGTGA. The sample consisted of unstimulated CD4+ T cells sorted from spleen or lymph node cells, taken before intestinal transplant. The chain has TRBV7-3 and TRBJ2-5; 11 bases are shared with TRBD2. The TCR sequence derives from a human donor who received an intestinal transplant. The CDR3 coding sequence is TGTGCCAGCAGCTTCACTAGCGGGAGCCAAGAGACCCAGTACTTC. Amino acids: CASSFTSGSQETQYF.